One sample yielded the 5 T cell receptor beta chains listed below, sequenced in a study of cytomegalovirus exposure and HLA in healthy donors. In the PCR, 60 Vbeta and 13 Jbeta primers were used. Generated by immunoSEQ multiplex PCR, the TCRdb table keeps only in-frame clones and is missing some. The sample lists fewer than 120,000 clones; 80% were seen once. Sequenced input: PBMCs. Every receptor here comes from a woman aged 60 to 75 in good health and CMV-seropositive.

This clone was picked up a small number of times. The rearrangement joins TRBV2 to TRBJ1-3; no reliable D call. Looked up from germline, CDR1 is SNHLY and CDR2 is FYNNEI. The V gene lost 3 bases and the J gene lost 2 bases, with 8 bases spanning the gap. CDR3 size: 14 residues. The CDR3 is CASSDSRTGNTIYF. The DNA for the CDR3 is TGTGCCAGCAGTGACTCCAGAACTGGAAACACCATATATTTT.

The chain employs TRBV5-1 and TRBJ2-3, with 7 bases identical to TRBD2. CDR1 is SGHRS, CDR2 YFSETQ, per germline. The V segment lost 4 bases and the J segment 4 bases; nucleotides outside the gene matches: 15. This CDR3 has 17 amino acids. Here the CDR3 DNA reads TGCGCCAGCAGCCCCCGCGGTTGGCGGGAGACCTCAGATACGCAGTATTTT. Residues: CASSPRGWRETSDTQYF.

The J gene is TRBJ2-7, the V gene TRBV10-3, with a tentative D call TRBD2 (6 bases). Trimming took off 9 bases at V and 2 bases at J, with 11 bases between the two ends. The length of the CDR3 is 12 residues. From germline, CDR1 is ENHRY and CDR2 SYGVKD. Written as DNA, the CDR3 is TGTGCCATTCGGGGGACCACCTACGAGCAGTACTTC. It yields the protein CAIRGTTYEQYF.

This chain uses TRBV27 with TRBJ1-1, with D possibly matching TRBD1 (5 bases). V was pared by 3 bases and J by 5 bases, with 25 bases between. Germline V gene data show CDR1 as MNHEY and CDR2 as SMNVEV (reference sequence). CDR3 length equals 18 residues. Here the CDR3 DNA reads TGTGCCAGCAGTTTTTGGCCAGCGGGCGGGGGGAGGAGTACTGAAGCTTTCTTT. It translates to CASSFWPAGGGRSTEAFF.

This chain joins TRBV18 and TRBJ2-3, with unresolved D. This CDR3 region has 13 residues. Germline V CDR1 and CDR2: KGHSH, LQKENI. V shed 3 bases and J shed 0 bases, with 4 bases lying between them. As DNA, the CDR3 is TGTGCCAGCTCACCCCCGAGCACAGATACGCAGTATTTT. Residues: CASSPPSTDTQYF.